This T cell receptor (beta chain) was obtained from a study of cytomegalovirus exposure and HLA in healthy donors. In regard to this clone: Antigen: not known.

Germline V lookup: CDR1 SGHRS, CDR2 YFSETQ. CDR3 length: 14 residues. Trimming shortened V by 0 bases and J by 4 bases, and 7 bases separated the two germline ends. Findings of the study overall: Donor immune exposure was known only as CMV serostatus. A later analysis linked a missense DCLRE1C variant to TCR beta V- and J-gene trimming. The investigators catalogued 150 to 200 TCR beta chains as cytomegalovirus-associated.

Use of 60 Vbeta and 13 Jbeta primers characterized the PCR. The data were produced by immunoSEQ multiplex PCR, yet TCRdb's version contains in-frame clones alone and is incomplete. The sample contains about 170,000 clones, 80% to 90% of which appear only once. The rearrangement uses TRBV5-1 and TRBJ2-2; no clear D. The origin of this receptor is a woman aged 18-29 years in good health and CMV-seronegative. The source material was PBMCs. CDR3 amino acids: CASSLVSSTGELFF. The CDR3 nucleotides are TGCGCCAGCAGCTTGGTTTCATCCACCGGGGAGCTGTTTTTT.